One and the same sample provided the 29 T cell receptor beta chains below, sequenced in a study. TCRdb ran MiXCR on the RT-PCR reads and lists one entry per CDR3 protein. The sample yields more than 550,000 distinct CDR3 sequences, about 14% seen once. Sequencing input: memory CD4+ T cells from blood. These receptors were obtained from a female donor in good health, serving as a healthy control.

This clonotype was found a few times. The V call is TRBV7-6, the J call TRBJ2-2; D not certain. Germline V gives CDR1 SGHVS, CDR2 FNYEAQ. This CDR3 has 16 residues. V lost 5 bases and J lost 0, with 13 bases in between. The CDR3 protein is CASSPHESSNTGELFF. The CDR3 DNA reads TGTGCCAGCAGCCCCCACGAGAGCTCGAACACCGGGGAGCTGTTTTTT.

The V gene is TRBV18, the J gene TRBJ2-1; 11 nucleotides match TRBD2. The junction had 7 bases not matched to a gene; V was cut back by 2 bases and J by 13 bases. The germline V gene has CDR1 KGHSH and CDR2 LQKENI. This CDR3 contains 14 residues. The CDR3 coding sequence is TGTGCCAGCTCACCAGAGGGACTAGCGGTAAGCCAGTTCTTC. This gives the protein CASSPEGLAVSQFF. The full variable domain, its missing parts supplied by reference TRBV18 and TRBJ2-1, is NAGVMQNPRHLVRRRGQEARLRCSPMKGHSHVYWYRQLPEEGLKFMVYLQKENIIDESGMPKERFSAEFPKEGPSILRIQQVVRGDSAAYFCASSPEGLAVSQFFGPGTRLTVL.

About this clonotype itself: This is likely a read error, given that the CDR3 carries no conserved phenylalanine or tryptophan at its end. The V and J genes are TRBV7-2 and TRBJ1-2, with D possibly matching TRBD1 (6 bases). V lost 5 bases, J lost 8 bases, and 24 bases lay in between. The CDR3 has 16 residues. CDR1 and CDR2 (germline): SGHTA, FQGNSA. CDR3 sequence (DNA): TGTGCCAGCAGCCAAATGGACAGAGCAGCCTTCTACGGCTACACCTTA. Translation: CASSQMDRAAFYGYTL.

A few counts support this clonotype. CDR3 coding DNA: TGTGCCAGCGGAAATCCTAGGGTGAATGAGCAGTTCTTC. This gives the protein CASGNPRVNEQFF. The chain uses TRBV27 and TRBJ2-1; unclear D gene. The CDR3 has 13 residues. Trimming took 8 bases from V and 7 from J, leaving 15 bases between them. In germline, CDR1 is MNHEY, CDR2 SMNVEV (reference sequence).

Here the CDR3 DNA reads TGCAGTGCATATATGGCCGGGACAGACAATCAGCCCCAGCATTTT. It translates to CSAYMAGTDNQPQHF. The J gene is TRBJ1-5, the V gene TRBV20-1; 7 nucleotides agree with TRBD1. CDR3 size: 15 residues. The germline V gene has CDR1 DFQATT and CDR2 SNEGSKA (reference sequence). With V trimmed by 6 bases and J by 3 bases, 11 bases remained unmatched.

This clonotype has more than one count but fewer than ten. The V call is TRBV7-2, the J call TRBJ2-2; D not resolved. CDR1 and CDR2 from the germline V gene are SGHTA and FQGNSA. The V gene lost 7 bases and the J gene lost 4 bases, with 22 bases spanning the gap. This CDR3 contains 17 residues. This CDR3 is CASTKTPGSPRTGELFF. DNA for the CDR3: TGTGCCAGCACTAAGACTCCCGGGTCCCCCCGCACCGGGGAGCTGTTTTTT.

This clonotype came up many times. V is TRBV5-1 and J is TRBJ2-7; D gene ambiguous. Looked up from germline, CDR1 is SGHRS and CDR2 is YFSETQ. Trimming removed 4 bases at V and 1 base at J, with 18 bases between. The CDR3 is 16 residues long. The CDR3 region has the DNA TGCGCCAGCAGCCTGTCCTACAGTGCCGAATCCTACGAGCAGTACTTC. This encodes CASSLSYSAESYEQYF.

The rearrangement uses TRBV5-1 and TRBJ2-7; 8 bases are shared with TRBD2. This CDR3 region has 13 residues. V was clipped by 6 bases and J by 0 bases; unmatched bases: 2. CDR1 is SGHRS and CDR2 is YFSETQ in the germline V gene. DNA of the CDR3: TGCGCCAGCAAAGCGGGAGACTCCTACGAGCAGTACTTC. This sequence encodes CASKAGDSYEQYF. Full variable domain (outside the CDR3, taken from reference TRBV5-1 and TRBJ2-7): KAGVTQTPRYLIKTRGQQVTLSCSPISGHRSVSWYQQTPGQGLQFLFEYFSETQRNKGNFPGRFSGRQFSNSRSEMNVSTLELGDSALYLCASKAGDSYEQYFGPGTRLTVT.

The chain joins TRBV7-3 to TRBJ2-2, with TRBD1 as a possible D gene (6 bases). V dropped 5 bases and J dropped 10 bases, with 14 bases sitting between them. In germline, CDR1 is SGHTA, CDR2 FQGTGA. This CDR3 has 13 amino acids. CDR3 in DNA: TGTGCCAGCAGCCCGGGACAAACGGAGGAGCTGTTTTTT. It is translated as CASSPGQTEELFF.

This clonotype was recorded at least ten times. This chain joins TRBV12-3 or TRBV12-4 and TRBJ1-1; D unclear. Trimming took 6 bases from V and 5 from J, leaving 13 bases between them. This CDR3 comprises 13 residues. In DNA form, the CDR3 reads TGTGCCAGCAGCTCGTCAGAAGGGACTGAAGCTTTCTTT. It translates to CASSSSEGTEAFF.

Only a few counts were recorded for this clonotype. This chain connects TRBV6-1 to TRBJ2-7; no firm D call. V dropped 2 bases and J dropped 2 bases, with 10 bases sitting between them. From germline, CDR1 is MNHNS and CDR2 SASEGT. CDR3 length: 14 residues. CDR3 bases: TGTGCCAGCAGTGAAAGGTACACAGCCTACGAGCAGTACTTC. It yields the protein CASSERYTAYEQYF.

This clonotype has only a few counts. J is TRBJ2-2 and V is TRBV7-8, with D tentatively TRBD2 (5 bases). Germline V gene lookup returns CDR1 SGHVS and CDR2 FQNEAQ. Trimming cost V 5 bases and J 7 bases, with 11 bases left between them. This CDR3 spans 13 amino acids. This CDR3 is CASSPRGFGELFF. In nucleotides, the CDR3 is TGTGCCAGCAGCCCCCGGGGTTTCGGGGAGCTGTTTTTT.

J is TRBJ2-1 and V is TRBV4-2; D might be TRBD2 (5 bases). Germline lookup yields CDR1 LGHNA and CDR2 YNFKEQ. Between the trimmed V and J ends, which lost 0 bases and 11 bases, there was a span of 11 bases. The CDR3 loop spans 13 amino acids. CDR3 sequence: CASSQEGRDKQFF. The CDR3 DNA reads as TGTGCCAGCAGCCAAGAGGGTCGGGATAAGCAGTTCTTC.

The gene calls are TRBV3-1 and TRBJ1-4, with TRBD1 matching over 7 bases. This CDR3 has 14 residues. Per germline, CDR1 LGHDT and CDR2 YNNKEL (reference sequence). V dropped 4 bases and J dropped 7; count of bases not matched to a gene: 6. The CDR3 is CASSPGQRVEKLFF. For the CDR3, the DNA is TGTGCCAGCAGCCCGGGACAGAGGGTTGAAAAACTGTTTTTT.

CDR3 DNA sequence: TGTGCCAGCAGCTGGTCATCTGGGTGGGAGCAGTACTTC. This translates into CASSWSSGWEQYF. V is TRBV7-9 and J is TRBJ2-7; D remains ambiguous. Germline assignment: CDR1 SEHNR and CDR2 FQNEAQ (reference sequence). The CDR3 length is 13 residues. The V and J ends lost 4 bases and 7 bases respectively, with 14 bases between them.

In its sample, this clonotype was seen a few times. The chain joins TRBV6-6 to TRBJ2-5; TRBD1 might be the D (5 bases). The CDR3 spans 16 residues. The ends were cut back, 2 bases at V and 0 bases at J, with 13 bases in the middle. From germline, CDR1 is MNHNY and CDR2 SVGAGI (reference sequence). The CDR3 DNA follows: TGTGCCAGCAGTTACAACCGACAGAGCTACCAAGAGACCCAGTACTTC. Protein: CASSYNRQSYQETQYF.

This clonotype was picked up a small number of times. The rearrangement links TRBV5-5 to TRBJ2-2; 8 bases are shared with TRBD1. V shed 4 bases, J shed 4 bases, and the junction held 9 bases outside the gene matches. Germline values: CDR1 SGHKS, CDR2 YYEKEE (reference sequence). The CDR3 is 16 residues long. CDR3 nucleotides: TGTGCCAGCAGCCCTATAGGACAGGGCGTCACCGGGGAGCTGTTTTTT. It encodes CASSPIGQGVTGELFF.

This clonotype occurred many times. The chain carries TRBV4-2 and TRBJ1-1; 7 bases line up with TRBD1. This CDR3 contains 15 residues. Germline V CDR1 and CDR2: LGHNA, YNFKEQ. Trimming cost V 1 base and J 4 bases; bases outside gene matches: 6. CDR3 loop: CASSQGDRVGTEAFF. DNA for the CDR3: TGTGCCAGCAGCCAAGGTGACAGGGTGGGCACTGAAGCTTTCTTT.

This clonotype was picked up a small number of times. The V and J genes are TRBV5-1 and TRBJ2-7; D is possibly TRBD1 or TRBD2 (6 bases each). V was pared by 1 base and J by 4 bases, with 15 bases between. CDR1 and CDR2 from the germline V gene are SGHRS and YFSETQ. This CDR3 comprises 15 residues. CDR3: CASSLIGGGGYEQYF. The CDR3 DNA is TGCGCCAGCAGCTTGATCGGCGGAGGGGGGTACGAGCAGTACTTC. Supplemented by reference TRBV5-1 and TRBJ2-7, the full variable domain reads KAGVTQTPRYLIKTRGQQVTLSCSPISGHRSVSWYQQTPGQGLQFLFEYFSETQRNKGNFPGRFSGRQFSNSRSEMNVSTLELGDSALYLCASSLIGGGGYEQYFGPGTRLTVT.

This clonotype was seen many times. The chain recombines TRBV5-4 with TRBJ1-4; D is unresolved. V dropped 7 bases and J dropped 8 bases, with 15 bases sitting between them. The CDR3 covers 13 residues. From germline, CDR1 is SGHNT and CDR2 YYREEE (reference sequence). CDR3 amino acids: CASGGYMGEKLFF. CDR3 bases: TGTGCCAGCGGCGGATATATGGGGGAAAAACTGTTTTTT. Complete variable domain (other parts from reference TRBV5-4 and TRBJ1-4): ETGVTQSPTHLIKTRGQQVTLRCSSQSGHNTVSWYQQALGQGPQFIFQYYREEENGRGNFPPRFSGLQFPNYSSELNVNALELDDSALYLCASGGYMGEKLFFGSGTQLSVL.

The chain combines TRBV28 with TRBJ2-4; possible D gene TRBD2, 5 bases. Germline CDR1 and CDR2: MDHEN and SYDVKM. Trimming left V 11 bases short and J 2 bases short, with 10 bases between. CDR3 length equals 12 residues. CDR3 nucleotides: TGTGCCGCAGCGGAGTCCAAAAACATTCAGTACTTC. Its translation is CAAAESKNIQYF.

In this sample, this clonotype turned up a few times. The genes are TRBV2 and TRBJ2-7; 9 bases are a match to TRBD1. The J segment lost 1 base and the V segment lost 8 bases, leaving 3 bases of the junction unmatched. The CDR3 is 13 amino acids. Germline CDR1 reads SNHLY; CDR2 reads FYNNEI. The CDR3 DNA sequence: TGTGCCAGCCGGGACAGGGCATCCTACGAGCAGTACTTC. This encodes CASRDRASYEQYF.

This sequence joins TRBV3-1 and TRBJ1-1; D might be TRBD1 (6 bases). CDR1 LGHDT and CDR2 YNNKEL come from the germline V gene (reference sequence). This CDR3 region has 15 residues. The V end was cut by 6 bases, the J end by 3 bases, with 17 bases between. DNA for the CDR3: TGTGCCAGCAGTCCACCTCGGGGGCGCGACACTGAAGCTTTCTTT. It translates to CASSPPRGRDTEAFF.

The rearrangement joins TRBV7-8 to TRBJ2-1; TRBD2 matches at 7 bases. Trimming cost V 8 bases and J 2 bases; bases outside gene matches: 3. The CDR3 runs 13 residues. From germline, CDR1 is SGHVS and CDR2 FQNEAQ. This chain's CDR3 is CASGLEPYNEQFF. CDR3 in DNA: TGTGCCAGCGGACTAGAACCCTACAATGAGCAGTTCTTC.

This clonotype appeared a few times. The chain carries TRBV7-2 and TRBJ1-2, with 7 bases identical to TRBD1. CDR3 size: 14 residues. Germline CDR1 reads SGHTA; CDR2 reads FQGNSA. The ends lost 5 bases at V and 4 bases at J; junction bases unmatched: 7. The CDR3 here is CASSQGGGSYGYTF. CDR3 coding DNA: TGTGCCAGCAGCCAAGGGGGCGGAAGCTATGGCTACACCTTC.

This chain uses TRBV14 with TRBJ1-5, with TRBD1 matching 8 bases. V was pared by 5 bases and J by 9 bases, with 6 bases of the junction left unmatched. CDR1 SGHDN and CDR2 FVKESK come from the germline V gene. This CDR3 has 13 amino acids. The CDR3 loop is CASSSDRGGPQHF. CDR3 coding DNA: TGTGCCAGCAGCTCCGACAGGGGCGGGCCCCAGCATTTT.

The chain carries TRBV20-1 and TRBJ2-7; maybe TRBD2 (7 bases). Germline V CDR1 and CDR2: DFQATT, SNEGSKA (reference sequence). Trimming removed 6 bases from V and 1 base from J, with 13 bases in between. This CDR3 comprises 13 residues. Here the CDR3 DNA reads TGCAGTGCAAGGGGGGGGACTTCCTACGAGCAGTACTTC. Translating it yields CSARGGTSYEQYF.

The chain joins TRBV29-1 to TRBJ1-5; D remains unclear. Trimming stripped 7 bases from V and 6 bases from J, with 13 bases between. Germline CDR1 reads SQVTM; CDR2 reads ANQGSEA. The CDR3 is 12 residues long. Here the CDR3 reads CSAGSSGQPQHF. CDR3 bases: TGCAGCGCCGGGAGTAGCGGTCAGCCCCAGCATTTT.

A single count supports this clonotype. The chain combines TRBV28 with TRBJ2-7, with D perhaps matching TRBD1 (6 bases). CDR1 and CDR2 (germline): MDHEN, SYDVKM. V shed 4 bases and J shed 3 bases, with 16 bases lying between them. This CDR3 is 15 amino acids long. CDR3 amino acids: CASSSGQGGYYEQYF. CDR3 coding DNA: TGTGCCAGCAGTTCCGGACAAGGGGGATACTACGAGCAGTACTTC.